One sample yielded the 32 T cell receptor beta chains listed below, sequenced in a study of preoperative IRX-2 immunotherapy in early breast cancer. Measured with immunoSEQ multiplex PCR; TCRdb has only the in-frame clones, and not every one. Of around 57,000 clones listed, roughly 94% are singletons. Treatment of the sample: preoperative locoregional IRX-2 cytokine immunotherapy. This sample was taken from a patient treated with IRX-2 immunotherapy. Every receptor here comes from a human donor with breast cancer.

This clone was detected only once. The J gene is TRBJ1-1, the V gene TRBV5-5; D not certain. The ends were cut back, 0 bases at V and 2 bases at J, with 8 bases in the middle. Per germline, CDR1 SGHKS and CDR2 YYEKEE (reference sequence). CDR3 length equals 14 residues. The CDR3 DNA is TGTGCCAGCAGCTTGGTCCCGGAAAACACTGAAGCTTTCTTT. Encoded protein: CASSLVPENTEAFF.

This chain's CDR3 is CASSLAEGNTEAFF. Written as DNA, the CDR3 is TGCGCCAGCAGCTTGGCCGAGGGGAACACTGAAGCTTTCTTT. This chain links TRBV5-1 with TRBJ1-1; D not certain. The CDR3 is 14 residues long. V was clipped by 0 bases and J by 1 base, with 7 bases between them. Germline V lookup: CDR1 SGHRS, CDR2 YFSETQ.

V gene TRBV11-2 combines with J gene TRBJ2-2; no clear D gene. V gave up 0 bases and J gave up 2 bases, with 4 bases separating them. This CDR3 is built from 14 residues. Germline V gene lookup returns CDR1 SGHAT and CDR2 FQNNGV. CDR3 coding DNA: TGTGCCAGCAGCTTAGATTACAACACCGGGGAGCTGTTTTTT. Its translation: CASSLDYNTGELFF.

The rearrangement joins TRBV7-2 to TRBJ2-1; 7 nucleotides agree with TRBD2. The CDR3 is 17 amino acids. Germline V gene lookup returns CDR1 SGHTA and CDR2 FQGNSA. V lost 6 bases and J lost 2; bases outside the gene matches: 13. The CDR3 nucleotides are TGTGCCAGCAGGGGGGACTACTTGGCGGCGGCCTACAATGAGCAGTTCTTC. It encodes CASRGDYLAAAYNEQFF.

The V call is TRBV7-2, the J call TRBJ2-5; 11 positions agree with TRBD2. The CDR3 runs 15 residues. The trim removed 6 bases at V and 3 bases at J, leaving 6 bases unmatched. Germline values: CDR1 SGHTA, CDR2 FQGNSA. The CDR3 here is CASSPGTSGEETQYF. The CDR3 nucleotides are TGTGCCAGCAGTCCTGGGACTAGCGGAGAAGAGACCCAGTACTTC.

This clone was picked up a small number of times. The chain is built from TRBV18 and TRBJ2-1, with 10 bases aligning to TRBD1. The CDR3 spans 14 residues. The V gene end was trimmed by 4 bases and the J gene end by 6 bases; junction bases not matched to a gene: 3. Germline V gene data show CDR1 as KGHSH and CDR2 as LQKENI. The CDR3: CASSLDRGTNEQFF. The CDR3 DNA sequence: TGTGCCAGCTCACTGGACAGGGGGACCAATGAGCAGTTCTTC.

The chain carries TRBV9 and TRBJ1-4; TRBD1 is a possible D gene (5 bases). V gave up 2 bases and J gave up 0 bases, with 17 bases separating them. CDR1 is SGDLS, CDR2 YYNGEE, per germline. CDR3 length equals 18 residues. DNA for the CDR3: TGTGCCAGCAGCGTCCGGGGCGGGTTCGGAGCAACTAATGAAAAACTGTTTTTT. Its translation: CASSVRGGFGATNEKLFF.

This clone was seen just once. The rearrangement joins TRBV5-4 to TRBJ2-7; tentatively, D is TRBD2 (6 bases). The length of the CDR3 is 14 residues. Per the germline V gene, CDR1 is SGHNT and CDR2 is YYREEE (reference sequence). The germline V and J ends were trimmed by 2 bases and 4 bases, with 13 bases remaining between them. The DNA for the CDR3 is TGTGCCAGCAGCTTCGGGGGACGGGGATACGAGCAGTACTTC. Encoded protein: CASSFGGRGYEQYF. The complete variable domain, with remaining parts taken from reference TRBV5-4 and TRBJ2-7, reads ETGVTQSPTHLIKTRGQQVTLRCSSQSGHNTVSWYQQALGQGPQFIFQYYREEENGRGNFPPRFSGLQFPNYSSELNVNALELDDSALYLCASSFGGRGYEQYFGPGTRLTVT.

This rearrangement joins TRBV5-5 to TRBJ2-4, with 7 bases identical to TRBD1. The V gene's germline CDR1 is SGHKS and CDR2 YYEKEE (reference sequence). V lost 4 bases to trimming and J lost 6 bases; unmatched junction nucleotides: 10. The CDR3 sequence is 15 residues long. As DNA, the CDR3 is TGTGCCAGCAGCATTACTCCAGACAGGGTAAACATTCAGTACTTC. Encoded protein: CASSITPDRVNIQYF.

This clone appeared once. The chain is built from TRBV29-1 and TRBJ1-2; D gene unclear. The CDR3 contains 12 residues. CDR1 is SQVTM and CDR2 is ANQGSEA in the germline V gene. Trimming pared 2 bases from V and 4 bases from J, leaving 8 bases between. The chain's CDR3 is CSVEIQSYGYTF. The CDR3 bases are TGCAGCGTTGAAATCCAGTCCTATGGCTACACCTTC. The full variable domain, in which reference TRBV29-1 and TRBJ1-2 provide the parts outside the CDR3, is SAVISQKPSRDICQRGTSLTIQCQVDSQVTMMFWYRQQPGQSLTLIATANQGSEATYESGFVIDKFPISRPNLTFSTLTVSNMSPEDSSIYLCSVEIQSYGYTFGSGTRLTVV.

The chain has TRBV7-2 and TRBJ2-7, with D perhaps TRBD1 (5 bases). The germline V gene encodes CDR1 SGHTA and CDR2 FQGNSA. The CDR3 has 15 amino acids. Trimming took 1 base from V and 2 from J, leaving 12 bases between them. CDR3 region: CASSLGRAGTYEQYF. The CDR3 DNA is TGTGCCAGCAGCTTAGGAAGGGCAGGGACCTACGAGCAGTACTTC.

The V and J genes are TRBV25-1 and TRBJ2-5; 7 bases are shared with TRBD1. This CDR3 is built from 17 residues. V gave up 1 base and J gave up 1 base; unmatched junction bases: 9. The germline V gene has CDR1 MGHDK and CDR2 SYGVNS. CDR3 DNA sequence: TGTGCCAGCAGTGAATTTAAGGCTAACAGGGGCCAAGAGACCCAGTACTTC. Amino acid sequence: CASSEFKANRGQETQYF.

The chain joins TRBV7-2 to TRBJ1-5; no clear D. The CDR3 extends over 15 amino acids. The V gene's germline CDR1 is SGHTA and CDR2 FQGNSA. Trimming shortened V by 1 base and J by 4 bases, and 11 bases separated the two germline ends. CDR3 nucleotides: TGTGCCAGCAGCTTAGGAGATGGAGGGAATCAGCCCCAGCATTTT. Encoded protein: CASSLGDGGNQPQHF.

The chain links TRBV27 to TRBJ1-6; D call uncertain. Trimming took 8 bases from V and 5 from J, leaving 10 bases between them. Germline CDR1 and CDR2: MNHEY and SMNVEV (reference sequence). The CDR3 totals 13 residues. CDR3 nucleotide sequence: TGTGCCAGCGCCTACAGCAATAATTCACCCCTCCACTTT. Translating it yields CASAYSNNSPLHF.

The J gene is TRBJ1-4, the V gene TRBV5-4; D unclear. Germline CDR1 SGHNT, CDR2 YYREEE (reference sequence). CDR3 length: 11 amino acids. V was cut by 3 bases and J by 9 bases, with 6 bases left in between. This CDR3 reads CASSSDKKLFF. The DNA for the CDR3 is TGTGCCAGCAGCTCCGACAAAAAACTGTTTTTT.

The CDR3 region has the DNA TGTGCCAGCAGAGCCAGGGGAGATACGCAGTATTTT. It specifies CASRARGDTQYF. The genes are TRBV2 and TRBJ2-3; tentatively, D is TRBD1 (6 bases). Germline lookup yields CDR1 SNHLY and CDR2 FYNNEI. V lost 6 bases and J 5 bases, leaving 9 bases between the germline ends. This CDR3 spans 12 amino acids.

The chain joins TRBV4-2 to TRBJ1-5; 9 bases line up with TRBD1. Germline lookup yields CDR1 LGHNA and CDR2 YNFKEQ. Trimming took 2 bases from V and 9 from J; bases not matched to a gene: 8. CDR3 length equals 15 residues. The CDR3 bases are TGTGCCAGCAGCCAACGTGGGACAGGGAGTTGGCCCCAGCATTTT. This encodes CASSQRGTGSWPQHF.

J is TRBJ2-1 and V is TRBV2, with D unclear. V gave up 5 bases and J gave up 8 bases, with 10 bases separating them. Per the germline V gene, CDR1 is SNHLY and CDR2 is FYNNEI. This CDR3 spans 12 amino acids. The CDR3 DNA follows: TGTGCCAGCAGTTTTGGCAGGCATGAGCAGTTCTTC. Its protein is CASSFGRHEQFF. Together with reference TRBV2 and TRBJ2-1, the CDR3 gives the full variable domain: EPEVTQTPSHQVTQMGQEVILRCVPISNHLYFYWYRQILGQKVEFLVSFYNNEISEKSEIFDDQFSVERPDGSNFTLKIRSTKLEDSAMYFCASSFGRHEQFFGPGTRLTVL.

This chain uses TRBV29-1 with TRBJ2-1; perhaps TRBD2 as D (5 bases). CDR1 and CDR2 from the germline V gene are SQVTM and ANQGSEA. Between the trimmed V and J ends, which lost 6 bases and 7 bases, there was a span of 16 bases. This CDR3 has 13 amino acids. CDR3 amino acids: CSVNRGLWNEQFF. The DNA for the CDR3 is TGCAGCGTAAATCGGGGTTTATGGAATGAGCAGTTCTTC.

This chain links TRBV2 with TRBJ2-1; D remains unclear. This CDR3 contains 13 residues. The germline gives CDR1 SNHLY, CDR2 FYNNEI. With 7 bases removed from V and 0 bases from J, the gap between germline ends came to 7 bases. The CDR3 reads CASKASSYNEQFF. The CDR3 nucleotides are TGTGCCAGCAAGGCGAGCTCCTACAATGAGCAGTTCTTC.

The chain joins TRBV28 to TRBJ1-2; D uncertain. V was trimmed by 3 bases and J by 1 base, leaving 0 bases between them. Germline V CDR1 and CDR2: MDHEN, SYDVKM. The CDR3 consists of 11 residues. The CDR3 here is CASSFNYGYTF. The CDR3, as DNA: TGTGCCAGCAGTTTTAACTATGGCTACACCTTC.

This CDR3 reads CASSPSPQGDIQYF. CDR3 sequence (DNA): TGTGCCAGCAGCCCTTCCCCGCAGGGGGACATTCAGTACTTC. The chain couples TRBV11-1 to TRBJ2-4, with TRBD1 identical over 7 bases. Germline V gene sequence: CDR1 SGHAT, CDR2 FQDESV (reference sequence). This CDR3 is 14 amino acids long. Losses at the gene ends were 5 bases for V and 8 bases for J; bases not matched to a gene: 9.

The genes are TRBV28 and TRBJ2-7; 9 bases are shared with TRBD1. Germline lookup yields CDR1 MDHEN and CDR2 SYDVKM. V lost 7 bases, J lost 6 bases, and 7 bases stayed unmatched. The CDR3 totals 13 residues. The CDR3 DNA reads TGTGCCAGCAAGGACAGGGGCTTCCGCGAGCAGTACTTC. Translated, it gives CASKDRGFREQYF.

DNA of the CDR3: TGTGCCAGCAGCACCTCCTTTCTTGAAGCTTTCTTT. Protein product: CASSTSFLEAFF. This chain links TRBV11-2 with TRBJ1-1, with D unresolved. Germline V gene sequence: CDR1 SGHAT, CDR2 FQNNGV. Trimming left V 5 bases short and J 7 bases short, with 11 bases between. The length of the CDR3 is 12 residues.

The CDR3 is CASSPLLGDSPLHF. CDR3 DNA sequence: TGTGCCAGCAGCCCCTTGTTGGGGGATTCACCCCTCCACTTT. The J gene is TRBJ1-6, the V gene TRBV7-9; a possible D gene is TRBD1 (5 bases). With 5 bases removed from V and 8 bases from J, the gap between germline ends came to 13 bases. The CDR3 is 14 amino acids. Germline CDR1 and CDR2: SEHNR and FQNEAQ (reference sequence).

This rearrangement joins TRBV5-1 to TRBJ1-4; D gene unclear. CDR1 and CDR2 from the germline V gene are SGHRS and YFSETQ. This CDR3 has 16 amino acids. V was trimmed by 4 bases and J by 1 base, leaving 14 bases between them. The CDR3 DNA reads TGCGCCAGCAGCCTGGAGGAGACAAGAACTAATGAAAAACTGTTTTTT. Amino acids: CASSLEETRTNEKLFF.

This chain joins TRBV10-3 and TRBJ2-3; 8 positions agree with TRBD1. Trimming cost V 7 bases and J 5 bases; bases outside gene matches: 11. Germline V lookup: CDR1 ENHRY, CDR2 SYGVKD. There are 15 residues in the CDR3. This CDR3 reads CAITSRTGTGDTQYF. The CDR3 DNA reads as TGTGCCATCACCTCTCGGACAGGGACGGGAGATACGCAGTATTTT.

V is TRBV27 and J is TRBJ2-1; 7 bases are a match to TRBD1. The junction had 11 bases not matched to a gene; V was cut back by 4 bases and J by 2 bases. Germline V gene sequence: CDR1 MNHEY, CDR2 SMNVEV (reference sequence). The CDR3 is 17 amino acids. The CDR3 spells CASSYGDRDITYNEQFF. CDR3 nucleotides: TGTGCCAGCAGTTACGGTGACAGGGACATTACCTACAATGAGCAGTTCTTC.

This chain connects TRBV18 to TRBJ2-2; D uncertain. CDR3 length: 14 residues. Germline V gene lookup returns CDR1 KGHSH and CDR2 LQKENI. V was shortened by 1 base and J by 1 base, with 4 bases between the two germline ends. This CDR3 is CASSPQGNTGELFF. The CDR3 bases are TGTGCCAGCTCACCACAGGGGAACACCGGGGAGCTGTTTTTT.

The chain joins TRBV28 to TRBJ1-3; D ambiguous. The CDR3 runs to 12 residues. V lost 6 bases to trimming and J lost 4 bases, with 7 bases between them. CDR1 and CDR2 from the germline V gene are MDHEN and SYDVKM. CDR3 bases: TGTGCCAGCAGACAAGGGGGAAACACCATATATTTT. As protein: CASRQGGNTIYF.

This chain links TRBV5-1 with TRBJ2-2, with D possibly matching TRBD2 (5 bases). Germline CDR1 and CDR2: SGHRS and YFSETQ. V was pared by 0 bases and J by 6 bases, with 9 bases between. The length of the CDR3 is 14 residues. The CDR3 sequence is CASSLASSPGELFF. In DNA, the CDR3 is TGCGCCAGCAGCTTGGCGTCTAGCCCCGGGGAGCTGTTTTTT.

This chain links TRBV2 with TRBJ2-1; the match to TRBD2 covers 13 bases. Germline trimming cut 6 bases from V and 2 bases from J; bases unmatched to any gene: 1. The germline gives CDR1 SNHLY, CDR2 FYNNEI. The CDR3 runs 15 residues. The CDR3 is CASRGTSGTYNEQFF. DNA for the CDR3: TGTGCCAGCAGGGGGACTAGCGGGACCTACAATGAGCAGTTCTTC.